This T cell receptor (beta chain) was recorded in a study of blood T cell repertoires in COVID-19. Sequenced by immunoSEQ multiplex PCR; TCRdb stores in-frame clones only, minus some. The sample has around 500,000 clones; approximately 88% are singletons. This CDR3 has 13 residues. V dropped 4 bases and J dropped 2 bases, with 12 bases sitting between them. Germline V gene data show CDR1 as GTSNPN and CDR2 as SVGIG (reference sequence). This receptor was obtained from a woman aged 40 to 50 who had recovered from COVID-19. What was sequenced was PBMCs or T cells enriched from blood (not recorded which). The chain joins TRBV30 to TRBJ2-7; possible D gene TRBD2, 5 bases. The CDR3 DNA follows: TGTGCCTGGAATACGGGATCGACCTACGAGCAGTACTTC. It codes for CAWNTGSTYEQYF.